The clone carrying this T cell receptor beta chain was picked up a small number of times. Its specificity is unknown. Using immunoSEQ multiplex PCR, the repertoire was profiled, and TCRdb retains in-frame clones only, with some absent. The sample holds roughly 48,000 clones, approximately 84% seen once. The sample originates from a study of OX40 agonist ivuxolimab in advanced cancers. On the study more broadly: Patients with hepatocellular carcinoma, melanoma, renal cell or head and neck cancer made up the dose-escalation patients.

The V end lost 0 bases, the J end lost 3 bases, and 4 bases lay between the germline ends. CDR1 and CDR2 (germline): SEHNR, FQNEAQ (reference sequence). There are 13 residues in the CDR3. Systemic immunosuppression or autoimmune disease history was grounds to exclude patients. Sampling times: baseline, cycle 4 day 1, cycle 7 day 1. Regarding the study as a whole: Blood T cells, both CD4+ and CD8+, expanded clonally by week 6 at 0.1 to 3.0 mg/kg.

This clonotype was obtained from an adult with an advanced solid tumor such as melanoma, head and neck, liver or kidney cancer. The chain carries TRBV7-9 and TRBJ2-3; no clear D. The sample consisted of CD4+ or CD8+ T cells sorted from blood, taken in a trial of the OX40 agonist ivuxolimab. CDR3 region: CASSLAKTDTQYF. CDR3 coding DNA: TGTGCCAGCAGCTTAGCAAAAACAGATACGCAGTATTTT.